This T cell receptor (beta chain) came from a study of CD8 T cells in Susac syndrome. Study-wide context: Intravenous immunoglobulin alone or corticosteroids were being given to patients with Susac syndrome at blood draw, unless they were therapy-naive.

RNA was extracted with the RNeasy kit, and a quantity of roughly 0.5 to 1 ug was reverse transcribed using random hexamers. It was immunoSEQ multiplex PCR that amplified TCR beta CDR3 across 54 Vbeta and 13 Jbeta. TCRdb passed the immunoSEQ multiplex PCR reads through MiXCR, listing each CDR3 protein once. The data show about 120,000 distinct CDR3 sequences, 96% seen once. Findings of the study overall: Clonal expansion was not seen in any Susac syndrome CD4+ T cell repertoire.

J was trimmed by 2 bases and V by 2 bases; bases with no gene match: 9. The CDR3 extends over 16 amino acids. In germline, CDR1 is SGHVS, CDR2 FNYEAQ. For this clonotype: As yet, its antigen is unknown.

Sequencing of TCR beta was carried out in blood CD8+ and CD4+ T cells. Sequencing was done on a sample of CD4+ T cells from PBMCs. The chain recombines TRBV7-6 with TRBJ2-7; TRBD1 agrees at 7 bases. This TCR was sampled from a human donor with Susac syndrome. CDR3 region: CASSLRQGDSTYEQYF. CDR3 sequence (DNA): TGTGCCAGCAGCTTAAGACAAGGGGACAGCACCTACGAGCAGTACTTC.